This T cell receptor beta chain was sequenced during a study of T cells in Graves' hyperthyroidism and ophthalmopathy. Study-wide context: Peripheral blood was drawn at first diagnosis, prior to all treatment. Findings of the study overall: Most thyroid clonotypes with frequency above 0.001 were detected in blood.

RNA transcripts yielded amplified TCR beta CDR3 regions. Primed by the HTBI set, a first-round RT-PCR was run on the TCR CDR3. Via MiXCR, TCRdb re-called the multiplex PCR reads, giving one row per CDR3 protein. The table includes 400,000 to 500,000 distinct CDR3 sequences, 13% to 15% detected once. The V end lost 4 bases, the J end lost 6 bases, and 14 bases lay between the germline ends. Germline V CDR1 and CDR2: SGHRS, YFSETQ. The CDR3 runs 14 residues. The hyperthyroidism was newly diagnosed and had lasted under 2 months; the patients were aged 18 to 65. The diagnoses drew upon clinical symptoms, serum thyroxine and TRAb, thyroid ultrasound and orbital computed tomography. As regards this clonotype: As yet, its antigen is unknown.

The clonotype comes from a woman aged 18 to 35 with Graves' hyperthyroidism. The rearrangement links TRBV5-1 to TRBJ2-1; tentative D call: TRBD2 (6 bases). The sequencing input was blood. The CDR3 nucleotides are TGCGCCAGCAGCGCCGGGAGAGTAAGCAATGAGCAGTTCTTC. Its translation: CASSAGRVSNEQFF. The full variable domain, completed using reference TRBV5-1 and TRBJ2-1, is KAGVTQTPRYLIKTRGQQVTLSCSPISGHRSVSWYQQTPGQGLQFLFEYFSETQRNKGNFPGRFSGRQFSNSRSEMNVSTLELGDSALYLCASSAGRVSNEQFFGPGTRLTVL.